This T cell receptor beta chain was obtained from a study of identical twins. Findings of the study overall: Out-of-frame alpha sequences shared by twins showed excess low generation probability.

Addition of a universal primer site occurred through template switching, and cDNA carried unique molecular identifiers. In TCRdb, the 5' RACE reads were re-called with MiXCR into one record per CDR3 protein. Among around 570,000 distinct CDR3 sequences listed, around a tenth were seen once. The CDR3 length is 13 residues. Germline V gives CDR1 SGHTA, CDR2 FQGNSA. Trimming pared 3 bases from V and 6 bases from J, leaving 12 bases between. There are many counts of this clonotype. Its target is not known. The sample also formed part of further work on yellow fever vaccine responses in identical twins.

The V call is TRBV7-2, the J call TRBJ2-7; D is uncertain. Sequences were obtained from PBMCs. This clonotype was obtained from a woman aged 18-29 years in good health. CDR3 bases: TGTGCCAGCAGCTTTACGAGCCCAGGCGAGCAGTACTTC. Translation: CASSFTSPGEQYF. The variable domain in full, completed from reference TRBV7-2 and TRBJ2-7, reads GAGVSQSPSNKVTEKGKDVELRCDPISGHTALYWYRQSLGQGLEFLIYFQGNSAPDKSGLPSDRFSAERTGGSVSTLTIQRTQQEDSAVYLCASSFTSPGEQYFGPGTRLTVT.